This T cell receptor (beta chain) was captured by sequencing in a study of blood T cell repertoires in COVID-19. Overall study context: Spain, Italy and the United States supplied samples that represented acute and convalescent COVID-19. Sample material is recorded as cDNA or gDNA derived from T cells, B-cell-depleted T cells, or PBMCs.

Authors' processing steps: Nucleated cell counts were estimated from reference gene primer amplification. Data came from immunoSEQ multiplex PCR; TCRdb stores just in-frame clones and leaves some out. From that table come the V and J calls and clone size; the DNA was used to work out D and trimming. The sample includes about 140,000 clones, about three quarters seen only once; the top ten take over 4%. Sequencing used peripheral blood. The TCR was taken from a woman aged 80 or over with active or convalescent COVID-19.

The CDR3 region has the DNA TGCGCCAGCAGCCGCCTAGGGGGGACAGCTTACAATGAGCAGTTCTTC. Amino acid sequence: CASSRLGGTAYNEQFF. The chain recombines TRBV5-1 with TRBJ2-1, with D tentatively TRBD1 (7 bases). Trimming left V 4 bases short and J 4 bases short, with 18 bases between. CDR3 length: 16 amino acids. Germline CDR1 is SGHRS and CDR2 is YFSETQ.